These 7 T cell receptor beta chains were all obtained from the same sample, sequenced in a study of blood T cell repertoires in COVID-19. Sequencing used immunoSEQ multiplex PCR; TCRdb keeps in-frame clones, though not all of them. Altogether 150,000 to 200,000 clones are present, approximately 82% being singletons, with the ten largest covering approximately 22%. Input material: peripheral blood. The receptors were sampled from a woman over 75 with acute or convalescent COVID-19.

The chain recombines TRBV12-3 or TRBV12-4 with TRBJ2-1, with 7 bases matching TRBD1. With 3 bases clipped from V and 16 bases from J, the junction kept 6 bases outside the gene matches. This CDR3 is built from 11 residues. CDR3 residues: CASSFGDRVFF. CDR3 sequence (DNA): TGTGCCAGCAGTTTTGGAGACAGGGTTTTCTTC.

A note on this clone: Distinct nucleotide sequences in the sample also encode this CDR3. This chain joins TRBV5-1 and TRBJ1-1; D perhaps matches TRBD1 (6 bases). The CDR3 is 14 residues long. Germline CDR1 is SGHRS and CDR2 is YFSETQ. V dropped 1 base and J dropped 1 base, with 8 bases sitting between them. The CDR3 coding sequence is TGCGCCAGCAGCTTGCAGGGGCAGAACACTGAAGCTTTCTTT. Residues: CASSLQGQNTEAFF.

A few counts support this clone. The gene calls are TRBV29-1 and TRBJ2-1; unclear D gene. V was pared by 6 bases and J by 6 bases, with 15 bases between. This CDR3 region has 13 residues. In germline, CDR1 is SQVTM, CDR2 ANQGSEA. The CDR3 DNA reads as TGCAGCGTCGCGGCCCCTATAGGCAATGAGCAGTTCTTC. Protein product: CSVAAPIGNEQFF.

The gene calls are TRBV7-8 and TRBJ2-5; 7 bases agree with TRBD2. The CDR3 is made up of 15 amino acids. Looked up from germline, CDR1 is SGHVS and CDR2 is FQNEAQ. V lost 5 bases to trimming and J lost 4 bases; unmatched junction nucleotides: 10. CDR3 loop: CASSPPRGVAETQYF. In nucleotides, the CDR3 is TGTGCCAGCAGCCCCCCCCGGGGGGTGGCAGAGACCCAGTACTTC.

The chain recombines TRBV19 with TRBJ2-7; possibly TRBD2 for D (6 bases). The CDR3 length is 13 residues. Trimming took off 0 bases at V and 8 bases at J, with 11 bases between the two ends. Per the germline V gene, CDR1 is LNHDA and CDR2 is SQIVND (reference sequence). The CDR3 bases are TGTGCCAGTAGTATAGACGCCCGGGAGAAGCAGTACTTC. Protein product: CASSIDAREKQYF.

The V gene is TRBV19, the J gene TRBJ1-2; no reliable D call. This CDR3 has 13 residues. Germline V CDR1 and CDR2: LNHDA, SQIVND (reference sequence). The V gene lost 4 bases and the J gene lost 4 bases, with 10 bases spanning the gap. The chain's CDR3 is CASSRWPPYGYTF. Written as DNA, the CDR3 is TGTGCCAGTAGTAGATGGCCACCCTATGGCTACACCTTC.

The chain has TRBV7-9 and TRBJ2-5; 10 nucleotides agree with TRBD2. The V and J ends lost 3 bases and 5 bases, in that order; junction bases with no gene match: 6. The CDR3 is 15 residues long. Germline-derived CDR1 and CDR2 are SEHNR and FQNEAQ (reference sequence). The CDR3 nucleotides read TGTGCCAGCAGCTTTCTAGCGGGAGTCCGGGAGACCCAGTACTTC. This gives the protein CASSFLAGVRETQYF.